Listed below are T cell receptor beta chains from one sample, sequenced in a study of cytomegalovirus exposure and HLA in healthy donors. Produced via immunoSEQ multiplex PCR; TCRdb's table is partial and in-frame only. The sample includes some 130,000 clones, 79% of them seen just once. The specimen was PBMCs. The receptors come from a man in his forties in good health and CMV-seropositive. The CDR3 runs from the conserved cysteine through the conserved F or W. D genes are given only for firm matches. Size tells how often a clone was seen (once, few, many) or the class of an expanded clone, and some rows leave it out.

J	size	V	D	CDR3	DNA
TRBJ2-1	.	TRBV11-3	.	CASSFDTQGYNEQFF	TGTGCCAGCAGCTTCGACACCCAGGGCTACAATGAGCAGTTCTTC
TRBJ2-1	once	TRBV5-1	.	CASSLNVGEQFF	TGCGCCAGCAGCTTGAATGTCGGTGAGCAGTTCTTC
TRBJ2-1	few	TRBV13	TRBD2	CASSLGAGRAENEQFF	TGTGCCAGCAGCTTAGGAGCGGGGAGGGCCGAAAATGAGCAGTTCTTC
TRBJ2-1	.	TRBV7-6	TRBD2	CASSHTSGSWNEQFF	TGTGCCAGCAGCCATACTAGCGGGAGTTGGAATGAGCAGTTCTTC
TRBJ1-5	.	TRBV28	.	CASRNQGNQPQHF	TGTGCCAGCAGAAACCAGGGGAATCAGCCCCAGCATTTT
TRBJ2-2	.	TRBV29-1	TRBD2	CSVEAGTSAAGELFF	TGCAGCGTTGAGGCGGGGACTAGCGCCGCCGGGGAGCTGTTTTTT
TRBJ1-2	.	TRBV27	.	CASSYGGGSYGYTF	TGTGCCAGCAGTTATGGGGGGGGATCCTATGGCTACACCTTC
TRBJ1-1	.	TRBV18	.	CASSPSVGRNTEAFF	TGTGCCAGCTCACCATCCGTGGGCAGGAACACTGAAGCTTTCTTT
TRBJ2-6	.	TRBV5-1	TRBD1	CASRMTGDGANVLTF	TGCGCCAGCAGGATGACAGGGGACGGGGCCAACGTCCTGACTTTC
TRBJ1-2	.	TRBV7-9	TRBD1	CASSPNVGTAVSGYTF	TGTGCCAGCAGCCCGAACGTTGGGACAGCCGTCTCTGGCTACACCTTC
TRBJ2-1	.	TRBV5-1	TRBD1	CASSLGQGASASYNEQFF	TGCGCCAGCAGCTTGGGACAGGGGGCGTCGGCATCCTACAATGAGCAGTTCTTC
TRBJ1-5	.	TRBV28	TRBD1	CASSNDRGYPGQPQHF	TGTGCCAGCAGTAACGACAGGGGATATCCTGGTCAGCCCCAGCATTTT
TRBJ2-2	.	TRBV5-1	.	CASGVRGTPGELFF	TGCGCCAGCGGCGTCCGAGGGACACCCGGGGAGCTGTTTTTT
TRBJ2-3	.	TRBV5-1	.	CASSFEQGTDTQYF	TGCGCCAGCAGCTTCGAGCAGGGAACAGATACGCAGTATTTT
TRBJ2-4	.	TRBV23-1	TRBD1	CASSQSPTGALNIQYF	TGCGCCAGCAGTCAATCCCCGACAGGGGCCTTAAACATTCAGTACTTC
TRBJ1-2	.	TRBV7-2	TRBD1	CASSIRGQVKSGYTF	TGTGCCAGCAGCATTAGGGGACAGGTTAAATCTGGCTACACCTTC
TRBJ1-1	few	TRBV5-4	.	CASSTLTGRQAFF	TGTGCCAGCAGCACCCTGACAGGCCGACAAGCTTTCTTT
TRBJ2-6	.	TRBV16	TRBD1	CASTHQLPGTGAGANVLTF	TGTGCCAGCACCCACCAATTACCTGGGACAGGGGCTGGGGCCAACGTCCTGACTTTC
TRBJ2-1	few	TRBV7-2	.	CASSLVGAGVRQFF	TGTGCCAGCAGCTTAGTGGGGGCGGGAGTGCGGCAGTTCTTC
TRBJ2-7	.	TRBV4-1	.	CASSPRLLSYEQYF	TGCGCCAGCAGCCCCCGTCTCCTCTCCTACGAGCAGTACTTC
TRBJ1-1	.	TRBV19	.	CASSIEGGWTEAFF	TGTGCCAGTAGTATAGAGGGGGGATGGACTGAAGCTTTCTTT
TRBJ2-2	.	TRBV6-6	TRBD2	CASNSGLAGAGELFF	TGTGCCAGCAACTCGGGACTAGCTGGCGCCGGGGAGCTGTTTTTT
TRBJ2-7	.	TRBV5-5	TRBD2	CASSLVASGSGEQYF	TGTGCCAGCAGCTTGGTTGCTAGCGGGAGTGGCGAGCAGTACTTC
TRBJ2-1	.	TRBV29-1	TRBD2	CSVPLAGRPNEQFF	TGCAGCGTGCCACTAGCGGGCCGTCCAAATGAGCAGTTCTTC
TRBJ2-4	.	TRBV13	.	CASSLYMAKNIQYF	TGTGCCAGCAGTCTCTATATGGCCAAAAACATTCAGTACTTC
TRBJ1-2	few	TRBV19	.	CASSIGANYGYTF	TGTGCCAGTAGTATAGGCGCTAACTATGGCTACACCTTC
TRBJ1-2	once	TRBV18	TRBD1	CASSPGQGDYGYTF	TGTGCCAGCTCACCAGGACAGGGGGACTATGGCTACACCTTC
TRBJ2-1	.	TRBV9	.	CASSANNEQFF	TGTGCCAGCAGCGCTAACAATGAGCAGTTCTTC
TRBJ2-3	.	TRBV5-6	.	CASSRDWGTDTQYF	TGTGCCAGCAGCCGGGACTGGGGAACAGATACGCAGTATTTT
TRBJ1-2	.	TRBV25-1	.	CASSPHAGNGYTF	TGTGCCAGCAGTCCCCATGCGGGAAATGGCTACACCTTC
TRBJ2-4	once	TRBV7-2	TRBD1	CASSSGTVKNIQYF	TGTGCCAGCAGCTCCGGGACAGTTAAAAACATTCAGTACTTC
TRBJ1-1	.	TRBV2	.	CASSEWGGSQGTEAFF	TGTGCCAGCAGTGAATGGGGAGGTTCCCAGGGCACTGAAGCTTTCTTT
TRBJ1-1	.	TRBV20-1	.	CSALSVTEAFF	TGCAGTGCTTTATCAGTCACTGAAGCTTTCTTT
TRBJ2-7	.	TRBV28	TRBD2	CASSPRFGSGRNEQYF	TGTGCCAGCAGCCCTCGGTTTGGGAGCGGGAGGAACGAGCAGTACTTC
TRBJ1-1	.	TRBV7-2	.	CASSFSRVGTEAFF	TGTGCCAGCAGCTTCTCCAGGGTCGGGACTGAAGCTTTCTTT
TRBJ2-3	.	TRBV11-3	TRBD2	CASSLDTSGRGEDTRYF	TGTGCCAGCAGCTTAGATACAAGCGGGAGAGGGGAGGATACGCGGTATTTT
TRBJ1-6	few	TRBV28	TRBD1	CASSRTGTGSSPLHF	TGTGCCAGCAGTCGGACCGGGACAGGGAGCTCACCCCTCCACTTT
TRBJ2-5	.	TRBV5-1	TRBD1	CASSPRQGAQETQYF	TGCGCCAGCAGCCCGAGGCAGGGGGCGCAGGAGACCCAGTACTTC
TRBJ1-2	.	TRBV29-1	TRBD1	CSVARDRGYYGYTF	TGCAGCGTCGCCCGGGACAGGGGTTATTATGGCTACACCTTC
TRBJ2-4	.	TRBV19	.	CASSSPGRRESIQYF	TGTGCCAGTAGTTCCCCGGGTCGTCGAGAATCCATTCAGTACTTC
TRBJ1-2	.	TRBV9	TRBD1	CASSLTGGDGYTF	TGTGCCAGCAGCTTGACAGGGGGTGATGGCTACACCTTC